Many counts were recorded for the clone carrying this TCR beta chain. Its matching antigen is unknown. This sample's time point: newly diagnosed GD, antithyroid drugs for less than 3 months. After RNA was extracted from PBMCs, the TCR library was made from it. The CDR3 is made up of 13 amino acids. The V end was cut by 3 bases, the J end by 8 bases, with 13 bases between. The germline V gene has CDR1 MNHNS and CDR2 SASEGT. This sample is drawn from a study of regulatory T cells in long-lasting Graves disease. Sequencing libraries for TCR beta were prepared with iRepertoire HTBI primers and Arm-PCR of CDR3 regions. TCRdb reanalysed the multiplex PCR reads using MiXCR and keeps one entry per CDR3 protein. The repertoire holds about 530,000 distinct CDR3 sequences, with about 16% as singletons. Study results and caveats: Whereas more than 950 public clonotypes were shared by new patients, persistent patients shared more, at around 2,700.

The same data also contributed to another study, on T cells in Graves' hyperthyroidism and ophthalmopathy.

The chain carries TRBV6-1 and TRBJ1-2; no definite D call. The TCR comes from a woman aged 35-65 years with Graves disease. The material was peripheral blood mononuclear cells (PBMCs), obtained at new diagnosis, from a patient treated with antithyroid drugs. The CDR3 here is CASSESWTGGYTF. CDR3 coding DNA: TGTGCCAGCAGTGAGTCGTGGACCGGGGGCTACACCTTC.